This T cell receptor (beta chain) came from a study of Tregs in tolerant kidney transplant recipients. Sequencing used immunoSEQ multiplex PCR; TCRdb keeps in-frame clones, though not all of them. The table shows around 64,000 clones, with around 87% occurring only once. The nonmyeloablative bone marrow transplants came from related graft donors, with transient mixed chimerism. The sample consisted of CD4+ T cells from blood (PBMCs), taken 6 months after the transplant. The source is a human patient who received a combined kidney and bone marrow transplant. The graft donor may have given rise to some T cells.

The CDR3 loop is CASSRKLAGRNEQFF. As DNA, the CDR3 is TGTGCCAGCAGCCGAAAGTTGGCGGGGAGAAATGAGCAGTTCTTC. The chain employs TRBV5-4 and TRBJ2-1; TRBD2 might be the D (6 bases). The CDR3 contains 15 residues. The V gene lost 4 bases and the J gene lost 7 bases, with 18 bases spanning the gap. Germline V lookup: CDR1 SGHNT, CDR2 YYREEE (reference sequence).